These 8 T cell receptor beta chains came from one sample sequenced in a study of blood T cell repertoires in COVID-19. The method was immunoSEQ multiplex PCR; TCRdb's version includes in-frame clones alone and lacks a portion of them. Of about 250,000 clones in the sample, around 88% were seen once. Sample: peripheral blood. The receptors shown here come from an older man with acute or convalescent COVID-19.

The chain is built from TRBV7-9 and TRBJ1-2, with D hard to call. Trimming removed 5 bases from V and 5 bases from J, with 6 bases in between. The CDR3 has 11 residues. CDR1 is SEHNR, CDR2 FQNEAQ, per germline (reference sequence). The CDR3 loop reads CASSPGYGYTF. As DNA, the CDR3 is TGTGCCAGCAGCCCGGGGTATGGCTACACCTTC.

The rearrangement uses TRBV10-3 and TRBJ2-6; no definite D call. Trimming cost V 2 bases and J 0 bases, with 5 bases left between them. Germline V gene sequence: CDR1 ENHRY, CDR2 SYGVKD. CDR3 size: 15 residues. As DNA, the CDR3 is TGTGCCATCAGTGAGCGAGCCTCTGGGGCCAACGTCCTGACTTTC. Translating gives CAISERASGANVLTF.

This chain uses TRBV27 with TRBJ1-1; D might be TRBD1 (6 bases). V gave up 3 bases and J gave up 3 bases, with 17 bases separating them. Germline V gene sequence: CDR1 MNHEY, CDR2 SMNVEV (reference sequence). This CDR3 comprises 16 residues. In DNA form, the CDR3 reads TGTGCCAGCAGTTTTTGGGCCAGCCCAGGGGACACTGAAGCTTTCTTT. The encoded protein is CASSFWASPGDTEAFF.

The chain joins TRBV28 to TRBJ2-7; 11 bases fit TRBD1. J was trimmed by 3 bases and V by 6 bases; bases with no gene match: 10. CDR3 size: 16 residues. Germline assignment: CDR1 MDHEN and CDR2 SYDVKM. In DNA, the CDR3 is TGTGCCAGCAGCCTCTTCACCGGGACAGGGGGCTACGAGCAGTACTTC. Amino acids: CASSLFTGTGGYEQYF.

The chain recombines TRBV4-2 with TRBJ1-6, with TRBD1 identical over 10 bases. After removal of 0 bases from V and 6 bases from J, the junction contained 2 bases not matched to a gene. Germline values: CDR1 LGHNA, CDR2 YNFKEQ. This CDR3 is built from 16 residues. This CDR3 reads CASSQEWTGGNSPLHF. The CDR3 region has the DNA TGTGCCAGCAGCCAAGAATGGACAGGGGGTAATTCACCCCTCCACTTT.

The chain combines TRBV19 with TRBJ1-1; the match to TRBD1 covers 7 bases. Germline lookup yields CDR1 LNHDA and CDR2 SQIVND (reference sequence). The CDR3 contains 15 residues. V shed 5 bases, J shed 5 bases, and the junction held 11 bases outside the gene matches. CDR3 protein: CASSPPRDRLTEAFF. In nucleotides, the CDR3 is TGTGCCAGTAGTCCCCCTCGGGACAGATTGACTGAAGCTTTCTTT.

V gene TRBV18 combines with J gene TRBJ2-7, with 8 bases matching TRBD1. The V gene's germline CDR1 is KGHSH and CDR2 LQKENI. The trim removed 5 bases at V and 5 bases at J, leaving 8 bases unmatched. The CDR3 sequence is 14 residues long. CDR3 bases: TGTGCCAGCTCAGCCAGACAGGGGAGAAACGAGCAGTACTTC. Its protein product is CASSARQGRNEQYF.

The CDR3 DNA follows: TGTGCCAGCAGCTCCCCTGCGGAGATGACCGAATACTATGGCTACACCTTC. Amino acids: CASSSPAEMTEYYGYTF. The rearrangement links TRBV7-3 to TRBJ1-2; D is undetermined. Germline loops: CDR1 SGHTA, CDR2 FQGTGA. Trimming took off 4 bases at V and 3 bases at J, with 21 bases between the two ends. CDR3 length: 17 residues. Variable domain in full (rest from reference TRBV7-3 and TRBJ1-2): GAGVSQTPSNKVTEKGKYVELRCDPISGHTALYWYRQSLGQGPEFLIYFQGTGAADDSGLPNDRFFAVRPEGSVSTLKIQRTERGDSAVYLCASSSPAEMTEYYGYTFGSGTRLTVV.